A selection of T cell receptor beta chains follows, all from one sample in a study of spatial heterogeneity in lung cancer. TCRdb re-derived calls from the 5' RACE reads in MiXCR, one entry per CDR3 protein. The sample contains approximately 12,000 distinct CDR3 sequences, 14% of which appear only once. Sequenced here: PBMCs, sampled at surgery. Receptors were obtained from a female donor with early-stage non-small cell lung cancer. CDR3s leave out the opening cysteine and the closing phenylalanine or tryptophan. Fields, in order: CDR3 protein, J gene, V gene.

cdr3_aa: ASSPLDKNYNEQF
j_call: TRBJ2-1
v_call: TRBV11-2

cdr3_aa: ASSLLAGGTPPHEQF
j_call: TRBJ2-1
v_call: TRBV7-8

cdr3_aa: SARDKSTDTQY
j_call: TRBJ2-3
v_call: TRBV20-1

cdr3_aa: ASSLSTSNQETQY
j_call: TRBJ2-5
v_call: TRBV7-6

cdr3_aa: SVEAGVLYNEQF
j_call: TRBJ2-1
v_call: TRBV29-1

cdr3_aa: ASSQQWAGGDGYT
j_call: TRBJ1-2
v_call: TRBV4-1

cdr3_aa: ASSLMPSTETQY
j_call: TRBJ2-5
v_call: TRBV7-9

cdr3_aa: SANRAPSAVSSYNEQF
j_call: TRBJ2-1
v_call: TRBV20-1

cdr3_aa: ATSPGTDTQY
j_call: TRBJ2-3
v_call: TRBV15

cdr3_aa: SAKTESNQPQH
j_call: TRBJ1-5
v_call: TRBV20-1

cdr3_aa: ASSLSDRAGELF
j_call: TRBJ2-2
v_call: TRBV12-3/TRBV12-4